This entry concerns a single T cell receptor (beta chain). Its antigen is not known. Produced via immunoSEQ multiplex PCR; TCRdb's table is partial and in-frame only. The top ten hold 8.3% of the sample, which has about 17,000 clones, about two thirds seen once. Each patient experienced a relapse that followed autologous stem cell transplantation, and brentuximab vedotin exposure varied. Classifying best responses yielded complete response, partial response or progressive disease. Germline V CDR1 and CDR2: MDHEN, SYDVKM. Between the trimmed V and J ends, which lost 1 base and 5 bases, there was a span of 11 bases. The CDR3 has 14 residues. These data originate in a study of PD-1 blockade in classical Hodgkin lymphoma. The study, taken as a whole, reports: Compared with baseline, CD4+ but not CD8+ TCR diversity had risen significantly by C4D1. Baseline diversity resembling that of newly diagnosed patients was seen in complete responders. Compared with healthy donors, newly diagnosed patients reportedly showed lower baseline TCR diversity.

Sequenced material: peripheral blood mononuclear cells (PBMCs), taken before the second cycle of nivolumab. This receptor was identified in a human donor with classical Hodgkin lymphoma. The rearrangement joins TRBV28 to TRBJ1-1; weak D call: TRBD1 (6 bases). The CDR3 protein is CASSLLPGETEAFF. DNA for the CDR3: TGTGCCAGCAGTTTATTACCAGGGGAGACTGAAGCTTTCTTT.